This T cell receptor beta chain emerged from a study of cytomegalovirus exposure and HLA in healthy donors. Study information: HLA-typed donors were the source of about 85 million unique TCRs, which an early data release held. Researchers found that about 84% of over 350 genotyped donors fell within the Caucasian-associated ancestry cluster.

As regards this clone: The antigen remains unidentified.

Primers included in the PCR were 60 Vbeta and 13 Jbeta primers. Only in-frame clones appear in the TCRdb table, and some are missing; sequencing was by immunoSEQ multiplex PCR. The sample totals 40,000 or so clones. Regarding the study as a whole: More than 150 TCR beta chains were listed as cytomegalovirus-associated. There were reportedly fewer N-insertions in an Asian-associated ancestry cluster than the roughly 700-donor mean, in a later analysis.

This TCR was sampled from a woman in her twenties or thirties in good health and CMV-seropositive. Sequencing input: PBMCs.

Here the CDR3 DNA reads TGTGCCAGCTCAGGGACAGGGGAAGCTTTCTTT. Its protein is CASSGTGEAFF. The chain couples TRBV18 to TRBJ1-1, with TRBD1 matching over 9 bases. Germline V CDR1 and CDR2: KGHSH, LQKENI. Germline trimming cut 5 bases from V and 8 bases from J; bases unmatched to any gene: 0. This CDR3 has 11 amino acids.